The clone carrying this T cell receptor (beta chain) was counted many times. Its target is not known. This record belongs to a study of Graves' ophthalmopathy and Graves' hyperthyroidism. Turning to the study itself: If no ophthalmopathy appeared within 18 months of follow-up, hyperthyroidism was termed stable. Findings and caveats of the study: A model of 13 signatures distinguished ophthalmopathy from stable hyperthyroidism at around 90% sensitivity and nearly 83% specificity. Blood also harbored most expanded thyroid clonotypes above 0.001 frequency.

Trimming took 8 bases from V and 2 from J, leaving 9 bases between them. This CDR3 spans 12 amino acids. Germline CDR1 and CDR2: SNHLY and FYNNEI. RNA transcripts were the template, and TCR beta CDR3 regions were amplified from them. RT-PCR with HTBI primers came first, then second-round multiplex PCR. TCRdb processed the multiplex PCR reads anew with MiXCR; each CDR3 protein has one entry. The sample holds around 1,200,000 distinct CDR3 sequences, about 36% seen once. This chain links TRBV2 with TRBJ2-5; tentative D call: TRBD2 (5 bases). Sequenced sample: peripheral blood or thyroid tissue (not recorded which). The TCR was taken from an adult man with Graves' hyperthyroidism. The CDR3 DNA is TGTGCCAGCCGGACTCTTCAAGAGACCCAGTACTTC. It encodes CASRTLQETQYF.